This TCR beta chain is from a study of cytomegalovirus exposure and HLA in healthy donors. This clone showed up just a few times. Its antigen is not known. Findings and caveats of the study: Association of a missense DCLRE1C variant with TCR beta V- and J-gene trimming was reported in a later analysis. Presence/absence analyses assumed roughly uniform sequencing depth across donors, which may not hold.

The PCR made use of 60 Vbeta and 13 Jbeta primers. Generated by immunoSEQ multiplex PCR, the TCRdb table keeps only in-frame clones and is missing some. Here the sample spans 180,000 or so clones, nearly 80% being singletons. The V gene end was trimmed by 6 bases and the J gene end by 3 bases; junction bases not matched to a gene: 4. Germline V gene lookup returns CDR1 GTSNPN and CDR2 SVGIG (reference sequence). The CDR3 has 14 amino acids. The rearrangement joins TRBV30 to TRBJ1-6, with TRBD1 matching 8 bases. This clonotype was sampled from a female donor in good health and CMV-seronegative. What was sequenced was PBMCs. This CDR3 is CACQGADYNSPLHF. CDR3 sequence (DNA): TGTGCCTGTCAGGGGGCTGACTATAATTCACCCCTCCACTTT.